Following are 32 T cell receptor beta chains from one sample sequenced in a study of control samples from healthy donors and cancer patients. Repertoires were generated with immunoSEQ multiplex PCR, while TCRdb's copy carries only in-frame clones and drops some. The data hold about 130,000 clones, with approximately 90% observed a single time. The sequenced sample consisted of blood. The receptors originated from a man younger than 30 in good health.

The gene calls are TRBV9 and TRBJ2-7, with D unclear. Germline CDR1 SGDLS, CDR2 YYNGEE. The CDR3 contains 13 residues. Trimming removed 0 bases at V and 6 bases at J, with 10 bases between. CDR3 in amino acids: CASSVAETSEQYF. DNA of the CDR3: TGTGCCAGCAGCGTAGCGGAAACCAGCGAGCAGTACTTC. The full variable domain, rest sourced from reference TRBV9 and TRBJ2-7, is DSGVTQTPKHLITATGQRVTLRCSPRSGDLSVYWYQQSLDQGLQFLIQYYNGEERAKGNILERFSAQQFPDLHSELNLSSLELGDSALYFCASSVAETSEQYFGPGTRLTVT.

V usage is TRBV4-2 and J usage is TRBJ2-5, with a possible D match to TRBD2 (7 bases). Germline CDR1 reads LGHNA; CDR2 reads YNFKEQ. CDR3 length: 14 residues. V was clipped by 4 bases and J by 3 bases, with 12 bases between them. The CDR3 loop is CASSPRGGEETQYF. The CDR3 DNA reads TGTGCCAGCAGCCCCAGAGGGGGGGAAGAGACCCAGTACTTC.

J is TRBJ1-5 and V is TRBV7-6, with TRBD1 matching 7 bases. J lost 5 bases, V lost 3 bases, and 1 base had no gene match. The CDR3 has 13 amino acids. From germline, CDR1 is SGHVS and CDR2 FNYEAQ. CDR3 protein: CASSFTGDQPQHF. Written as DNA, the CDR3 is TGTGCCAGCAGCTTTACAGGGGATCAGCCCCAGCATTTT.

The rearrangement links TRBV2 to TRBJ1-1, with TRBD1 identical over 7 bases. This CDR3 is built from 15 residues. CDR1 and CDR2 from the germline V gene are SNHLY and FYNNEI. After removal of 2 bases from V and 1 base from J, the junction contained 4 bases not matched to a gene. The CDR3 loop is CASSESGTENTEAFF. Here the CDR3 DNA reads TGTGCCAGCAGTGAAAGCGGGACAGAGAACACTGAAGCTTTCTTT.

The CDR3 nucleotides read TGTGCCAGCAGCGTAGAAGAGAGCGGGGGGGATTACAATGAGCAGTTCTTC. Its protein is CASSVEESGGDYNEQFF. The J gene is TRBJ2-1, the V gene TRBV9; TRBD2 agrees at 10 bases. The V segment lost 0 bases and the J segment 4 bases; nucleotides outside the gene matches: 7. From germline, CDR1 is SGDLS and CDR2 YYNGEE. There are 17 residues in the CDR3.

Notes on this clone: One junction end does not reproduce the germline sequence, and a read error may be involved. The chain employs TRBV18 and TRBJ2-5, with D tentatively TRBD2 (6 bases). The germline V gene encodes CDR1 KGHSH and CDR2 LQKENI. The CDR3 runs 14 residues. This CDR3 is CASSPIGGRESQYF. The DNA for the CDR3 is TGTGCCAGCTCACCTATTGGCGGCCGGGAGAGCCAGTACTTC. Full variable domain (remainder filled in from reference TRBV18 and TRBJ2-5): NAGVMQNPRHLVRRRGQEARLRCSPMKGHSHVYWYRQLPEEGLKFMVYLQKENIIDESGMPKERFSAEFPKEGPSILRIQQVVRGDSAAYFCASSPIGGRESQYFGPGTRLLVL.

V and J are TRBV30 and TRBJ1-2; D is ambiguous. CDR1 is GTSNPN, CDR2 SVGIG, per germline (reference sequence). CDR3 size: 12 residues. Trimming took 2 bases from V and 4 from J, leaving 8 bases between them. The CDR3 here is CAWSLLTYGYTF. The CDR3 DNA reads as TGTGCCTGGAGTCTTTTGACCTATGGCTACACCTTC. The whole variable domain, remainder taken from reference TRBV30 and TRBJ1-2, is SQTIHQWPATLVQPVGSPLSLECTVEGTSNPNLYWYRQAAGRGLQLLFYSVGIGQISSEVPQNLSASRPQDRQFILSSKKLLLSDSGFYLCAWSLLTYGYTFGSGTRLTVV.

The V call is TRBV4-2, the J call TRBJ2-1, with D perhaps given as TRBD1 or TRBD2 (7 bases each). Per germline, CDR1 LGHNA and CDR2 YNFKEQ. V lost 3 bases to trimming and J lost 10 bases, with 13 bases between them. There are 13 residues in the CDR3. The CDR3 region has the DNA TGTGCCAGCAGCCAGGCAGGGGGGGCCGAGCAGTTCTTC. Its translation is CASSQAGGAEQFF.

In this sample, this clone turned up once. The chain joins TRBV18 to TRBJ2-5; 7 bases align to TRBD1. There are 14 residues in the CDR3. J was trimmed by 5 bases and V by 1 base; bases with no gene match: 4. CDR1 is KGHSH, CDR2 LQKENI, per germline. This CDR3 reads CASSPRGQMETQYF. The CDR3 region has the DNA TGTGCCAGCTCACCACGGGGACAGATGGAGACCCAGTACTTC.

A single count supports this clone. The chain combines TRBV19 with TRBJ2-2; 8 bases fit TRBD2. V dropped 3 bases and J dropped 4; count of bases not matched to a gene: 4. The CDR3 is 15 amino acids. CDR1 is LNHDA and CDR2 is SQIVND in the germline V gene (reference sequence). This CDR3 is CASSILAGGTGELFF. The CDR3 coding sequence is TGTGCCAGTAGTATTCTGGCGGGAGGCACCGGGGAGCTGTTTTTT.

CDR3 amino acids: CASSLEAGPLHF. CDR3 nucleotide sequence: TGTGCCAGCAGCTTAGAGGCTGGTCCCCTCCACTTT. The chain links TRBV7-9 to TRBJ1-6; D gene ambiguous. Per the germline V gene, CDR1 is SEHNR and CDR2 is FQNEAQ (reference sequence). The CDR3 length is 12 residues. V dropped 1 base and J dropped 13 bases, with 8 bases sitting between them.

The rearrangement links TRBV6-4 to TRBJ1-5; D ambiguous. This CDR3 spans 15 amino acids. Per germline, CDR1 MRHNA and CDR2 SNTAGT. V was clipped by 6 bases and J by 1 base, with 13 bases between them. In DNA, the CDR3 is TGTGCCAGCAGCAACTCGGCGGGGAGCAATCAGCCCCAGCATTTT. Protein: CASSNSAGSNQPQHF.

The rearrangement uses TRBV5-1 and TRBJ2-1; 11 nucleotides line up with TRBD2. The CDR3 extends over 17 amino acids. Per germline, CDR1 SGHRS and CDR2 YFSETQ. Trimming removed 0 bases from V and 6 bases from J; junction bases left unmatched: 8. As DNA, the CDR3 is TGCGCCAGCAGCTTGGACCCCGGCCTAGCGGGGGGCAATGAGCAGTTCTTC. Its protein product is CASSLDPGLAGGNEQFF. The variable domain in full, completed from reference TRBV5-1 and TRBJ2-1, reads KAGVTQTPRYLIKTRGQQVTLSCSPISGHRSVSWYQQTPGQGLQFLFEYFSETQRNKGNFPGRFSGRQFSNSRSEMNVSTLELGDSALYLCASSLDPGLAGGNEQFFGPGTRLTVL.

The chain combines TRBV7-9 with TRBJ2-5, with D tentatively TRBD1 (5 bases). V was shortened by 5 bases and J by 5 bases, with 12 bases between the two germline ends. CDR1 and CDR2 (germline): SEHNR, FQNEAQ (reference sequence). This CDR3 has 13 residues. CDR3 in amino acids: CASSPGSEETQYF. The CDR3 DNA is TGTGCCAGCAGCCCAGGGTCGGAGGAGACCCAGTACTTC.

V usage is TRBV27 and J usage is TRBJ2-1; TRBD2 matches 10 bases. The CDR3 is 16 amino acids. Per germline, CDR1 MNHEY and CDR2 SMNVEV (reference sequence). V lost 4 bases and J lost 5; bases outside the gene matches: 8. The CDR3 protein is CASSSHSGGRDNEQFF. The CDR3 bases are TGTGCCAGCAGTTCCCATAGCGGGGGGCGAGACAATGAGCAGTTCTTC.

The chain combines TRBV4-1 with TRBJ2-2; D not resolved. V was cut by 0 bases and J by 1 base, with 9 bases left in between. This CDR3 is built from 16 residues. The V gene's germline CDR1 is MGHRA and CDR2 YSYEKL. CDR3 in amino acids: CASSQDGRVNTGELFF. The DNA of the CDR3 is TGCGCCAGCAGCCAAGACGGTCGGGTGAACACCGGGGAGCTGTTTTTT.

The V gene is TRBV11-2, the J gene TRBJ1-1; possibly TRBD1 for D (5 bases). Trimming took off 2 bases at V and 4 bases at J, with 11 bases between the two ends. Looked up from germline, CDR1 is SGHAT and CDR2 is FQNNGV. The CDR3 has 14 amino acids. In DNA, the CDR3 is TGTGCCAGCAGCTTACGGGGGGAGTCCACTGAAGCTTTCTTT. It translates to CASSLRGESTEAFF.

The count of this clone is one. The genes are TRBV29-1 and TRBJ1-2, with unresolved D. CDR1 and CDR2 from the germline V gene are SQVTM and ANQGSEA. CDR3 length: 13 amino acids. Deletions cut 2 bases from V and 9 bases from J, with 16 bases between. The CDR3 loop reads CSVERGSSGSYTF. DNA of the CDR3: TGCAGCGTTGAAAGAGGGAGCTCGGGAAGCTACACCTTC.

CDR3 nucleotides: TGTGCCAGCAGCTTAGTTCCCGAAAACTACGAGCAGTACTTC. The encoded protein is CASSLVPENYEQYF. The chain carries TRBV7-2 and TRBJ2-7; D gene uncertain. Germline loops: CDR1 SGHTA, CDR2 FQGNSA. V was cut by 1 base and J by 3 bases, with 10 bases left in between. This CDR3 has 14 residues.

The V call is TRBV15, the J call TRBJ1-2; D is unclear. V was pared by 1 base and J by 2 bases, with 5 bases between. CDR3 length: 13 residues. Germline V gene data show CDR1 as LNHNV and CDR2 as YYDKDF (reference sequence). The CDR3 bases are TGTGCCACCAGCAGAGGACCGAACTATGGCTACACCTTC. This codes for CATSRGPNYGYTF.

The chain links TRBV29-1 to TRBJ2-3, with D perhaps being TRBD1 or TRBD2 (5 bases each). Trimming stripped 1 base from V and 6 bases from J, with 11 bases between. This CDR3 spans 13 amino acids. CDR1 SQVTM and CDR2 ANQGSEA come from the germline V gene. The CDR3: CSVEVSGRDTQYF. The CDR3 DNA sequence: TGCAGCGTTGAAGTCTCGGGACGGGATACGCAGTATTTT.

The chain couples TRBV5-4 to TRBJ1-2; a weak D match, TRBD1 (5 bases). Trimming removed 0 bases from V and 10 bases from J, with 10 bases in between. Germline CDR1 is SGHNT and CDR2 is YYREEE (reference sequence). The CDR3 totals 12 residues. The chain's CDR3 is CASSLGGADYTF. CDR3 bases: TGTGCCAGCAGCTTGGGAGGGGCCGACTACACCTTC.

In DNA, the CDR3 is TGCGCCAGCAGCTTGGTATCCAGGGCTGCAGATAATTCACCCCTCCACTTT. Translating gives CASSLVSRAADNSPLHF. The V gene is TRBV5-1, the J gene TRBJ1-6, with D tentatively TRBD1 (5 bases). Germline V gene sequence: CDR1 SGHRS, CDR2 YFSETQ. Deletions cut 0 bases from V and 5 bases from J, with 15 bases between. The CDR3 extends over 17 amino acids.

This clone was found a few times. The gene calls are TRBV30 and TRBJ1-5; unclear D gene. Germline V gene sequence: CDR1 GTSNPN, CDR2 SVGIG (reference sequence). The V and J ends lost 3 bases and 2 bases respectively, with 14 bases between them. This CDR3 comprises 15 residues. The DNA for the CDR3 is TGTGCCTGGAGCGCGCCCCCTGGCGGCAATCAGCCCCAGCATTTT. Translating it yields CAWSAPPGGNQPQHF.

This rearrangement joins TRBV30 to TRBJ1-3; D may be TRBD1 (5 bases). CDR3 size: 14 residues. Germline lookup yields CDR1 GTSNPN and CDR2 SVGIG (reference sequence). Trimming left V 3 bases short and J 7 bases short, with 16 bases between. DNA for the CDR3: TGTGCCTGGAGGCATGGGACTTTGGGGAACACCATATATTTT. This translates into CAWRHGTLGNTIYF.

This clone showed up just once. The chain joins TRBV11-1 to TRBJ2-5; possibly TRBD2 for D (6 bases). Germline-derived CDR1 and CDR2 are SGHAT and FQDESV (reference sequence). The V end lost 7 bases, the J end lost 3 bases, and 12 bases lay between the germline ends. This CDR3 has 13 residues. This CDR3 is CASNSRGEETQYF. CDR3 DNA sequence: TGTGCCAGCAACTCCCGCGGGGAAGAGACCCAGTACTTC.

The chain uses TRBV19 and TRBJ1-5; tentative D call: TRBD1 (6 bases). The CDR3 loop spans 15 amino acids. Per germline, CDR1 LNHDA and CDR2 SQIVND (reference sequence). Trimming took off 7 bases at V and 3 bases at J, with 16 bases between the two ends. This CDR3 reads CASTLLDSFNQPQHF. The CDR3 DNA reads as TGTGCCAGTACCTTATTGGACAGTTTCAATCAGCCCCAGCATTTT.

The V call is TRBV12-5, the J call TRBJ2-1; 9 bases match TRBD1. The CDR3 extends over 14 amino acids. The germline V gene encodes CDR1 LGHNT and CDR2 FRNRAP. V was pared by 4 bases and J by 7 bases, with 5 bases of the junction left unmatched. The CDR3 sequence is CASGSGQGRNEQFF. DNA of the CDR3: TGTGCTAGTGGTTCAGGACAGGGGAGGAATGAGCAGTTCTTC.

J is TRBJ2-1 and V is TRBV12-3 or TRBV12-4; D possibly uses TRBD1 or TRBD2 (5 bases each). This CDR3 is built from 13 residues. V was trimmed by 6 bases and J by 7 bases, leaving 13 bases between them. In nucleotides, the CDR3 is TGTGCCAGCAGGGCCGGGGCCGGGAATGAGCAGTTCTTC. As protein: CASRAGAGNEQFF.

This clone was seen once. The V and J genes are TRBV2 and TRBJ2-4; D gene ambiguous. Per germline, CDR1 SNHLY and CDR2 FYNNEI. V lost 4 bases to trimming and J lost 0 bases, with 10 bases between them. The CDR3 covers 15 residues. For the CDR3, the DNA is TGTGCCAGCAGTGCATATCTAATAGCCAAAAACATTCAGTACTTC. It yields the protein CASSAYLIAKNIQYF.

CDR3 in DNA: TGCGCCAGCAGTGAAGGTTGGGGACAGGGAGAAAATTCACCCCTCCACTTT. The encoded protein is CASSEGWGQGENSPLHF. The chain joins TRBV10-2 to TRBJ1-6, with 9 bases aligning to TRBD1. This CDR3 comprises 17 residues. With V trimmed by 3 bases and J by 7 bases, 10 bases remained unmatched. Germline CDR1 and CDR2: WSHSY and SAAADI.

On this clone: Distinct nucleotide sequences in the sample also encode this CDR3. V and J are TRBV10-2 and TRBJ2-3, with 12 nucleotides matching TRBD2. Germline V gene lookup returns CDR1 WSHSY and CDR2 SAAADI. Trimming removed 5 bases from V and 3 bases from J; junction bases left unmatched: 3. The CDR3 runs 15 residues. The CDR3 is CASSRLAGVTDTQYF. The DNA of the CDR3 is TGCGCCAGCAGTAGACTAGCGGGGGTAACAGATACGCAGTATTTT.